Shown below are 21 T cell receptor beta chains from a single sample sequenced in a study of T cell changes during pregnancy in multiple sclerosis. Libraries were prepared by immunoSEQ multiplex PCR; TCRdb keeps only in-frame clonotypes and omits some of them. This table holds 110,000 or so clones, 90% to 95% found once. The material sequenced was peripheral blood, taken before pregnancy. All receptors come from a female donor with multiple sclerosis, enrolled in a pregnancy study.

The V and J genes are TRBV27 and TRBJ1-5; no firm D call. Trimming cost V 0 bases and J 4 bases, with 10 bases left between them. Germline lookup yields CDR1 MNHEY and CDR2 SMNVEV (reference sequence). The CDR3 sequence is 15 residues long. The CDR3 DNA sequence: TGTGCCAGCAGTTTATCGTGGAACAGAAATCAGCCCCAGCATTTT. Translating it yields CASSLSWNRNQPQHF.

The V and J genes are TRBV5-1 and TRBJ1-1; TRBD1 agrees at 8 bases. The trim removed 4 bases at V and 11 bases at J, leaving 10 bases unmatched. Per germline, CDR1 SGHRS and CDR2 YFSETQ. The CDR3 loop spans 13 amino acids. CDR3 sequence (DNA): TGCGCCAGCAGCCCCAACAGGGGGTACGGGGCTTTCTTT. Encoded protein: CASSPNRGYGAFF.

The V and J genes are TRBV6-8 and TRBJ2-1; D may be TRBD2 (6 bases). Germline CDR1 and CDR2: MNHGY and SAAAGT. This CDR3 region has 15 residues. V gave up 5 bases and J gave up 8 bases, with 19 bases separating them. CDR3 sequence (DNA): TGTGCCAGCAGTCCGACTAGACTAGGCTCCTATGAGCAGTTCTTC. It specifies CASSPTRLGSYEQFF.

The chain uses TRBV2 and TRBJ1-4; possibly TRBD1 for D (5 bases). Trimming shortened V by 4 bases and J by 8 bases, and 14 bases separated the two germline ends. The CDR3 runs 14 residues. Germline CDR1 is SNHLY and CDR2 is FYNNEI. The CDR3 nucleotides are TGTGCCAGCAGTGGCGGAGGGGTCAGCGAAAAACTGTTTTTT. This codes for CASSGGGVSEKLFF.

The CDR3 reads CASSLYSWGVSEQYF. CDR3 coding DNA: TGTGCCAGCAGCTTATATAGTTGGGGGGTGAGCGAGCAGTACTTC. The chain joins TRBV7-2 to TRBJ2-7; maybe TRBD2 (6 bases). With 2 bases removed from V and 6 bases from J, the gap between germline ends came to 17 bases. CDR3 length: 15 amino acids. Germline CDR1 reads SGHTA; CDR2 reads FQGNSA.

V gene TRBV5-4 combines with J gene TRBJ2-5, with unresolved D. The germline V gene encodes CDR1 SGHNT and CDR2 YYREEE (reference sequence). V was clipped by 0 bases and J by 1 base, with 13 bases between them. The CDR3 is made up of 16 amino acids. The CDR3 loop reads CASSLVGRVPQETQYF. As DNA, the CDR3 is TGTGCCAGCAGCTTGGTAGGTCGGGTCCCCCAAGAGACCCAGTACTTC.

J is TRBJ2-2 and V is TRBV4-2; TRBD1 matches at 7 bases. J was trimmed by 2 bases and V by 1 base; bases with no gene match: 4. Germline V gene sequence: CDR1 LGHNA, CDR2 YNFKEQ. CDR3 length equals 16 residues. The CDR3 DNA follows: TGTGCCAGCAGCCAAGTAGGGGGCGCAAACACCGGGGAGCTGTTTTTT. This sequence encodes CASSQVGGANTGELFF.

This clone appeared once. The chain has TRBV10-2 and TRBJ1-2, with 8 bases that match TRBD1. Germline CDR1 reads WSHSY; CDR2 reads SAAADI. The CDR3 totals 14 residues. The junction had 4 bases not matched to a gene; V was cut back by 3 bases and J by 4 bases. The CDR3 sequence: CASSDTGGGYGYTF. The CDR3 DNA sequence: TGCGCCAGCAGTGACACAGGGGGGGGCTATGGCTACACCTTC.

This clone occurred once. V is TRBV18 and J is TRBJ2-3; the match to TRBD1 covers 7 bases. The CDR3 has 17 residues. The germline CDR1 and CDR2 sequences are KGHSH and LQKENI. Losses at the gene ends were 4 bases for V and 5 bases for J; bases not matched to a gene: 15. For the CDR3, the DNA is TGTGCCAGCTCACTGTACAGGGGTGCTAGTTGGGGAGATACGCAGTATTTT. It specifies CASSLYRGASWGDTQYF.

This chain uses TRBV27 with TRBJ2-3; the D gene is possibly TRBD2 (7 bases). The CDR3 has 17 amino acids. Per germline, CDR1 MNHEY and CDR2 SMNVEV (reference sequence). V was shortened by 9 bases and J by 1 base, with 23 bases between the two germline ends. In nucleotides, the CDR3 is TGTGCCAGTTCTACCTACAAGGGGGGGCGGGGCACAGATACGCAGTATTTT. Translation: CASSTYKGGRGTDTQYF.

The chain couples TRBV27 to TRBJ1-5, with D hard to call. Germline V CDR1 and CDR2: MNHEY, SMNVEV (reference sequence). This CDR3 is built from 17 residues. V was clipped by 2 bases and J by 0 bases, with 14 bases between them. CDR3 residues: CASSLRGSWDSNQPQHF. CDR3 coding DNA: TGTGCCAGCAGTTTAAGAGGGAGCTGGGATAGCAATCAGCCCCAGCATTTT.

The rearrangement links TRBV9 to TRBJ1-6; maybe TRBD1 (6 bases). Trimming pared 0 bases from V and 7 bases from J, leaving 11 bases between. Germline V gives CDR1 SGDLS, CDR2 YYNGEE. CDR3 size: 15 residues. CDR3: CASSVAQGPNSPLHF. The DNA of the CDR3 is TGTGCCAGCAGCGTAGCACAGGGACCCAATTCACCCCTCCACTTT. Full variable domain (outside the CDR3, taken from reference TRBV9 and TRBJ1-6): DSGVTQTPKHLITATGQRVTLRCSPRSGDLSVYWYQQSLDQGLQFLIQYYNGEERAKGNILERFSAQQFPDLHSELNLSSLELGDSALYFCASSVAQGPNSPLHFGNGTRLTVT.

This clone was observed a handful of times. The rearrangement joins TRBV6-4 to TRBJ1-1, with D unclear. CDR1 MRHNA and CDR2 SNTAGT come from the germline V gene. The CDR3 contains 13 residues. Deletions cut 4 bases from V and 0 bases from J, with 6 bases between. The CDR3 sequence is CASSVEVNTEAFF. For the CDR3, the DNA is TGTGCCAGCAGTGTTGAGGTGAACACTGAAGCTTTCTTT.

V usage is TRBV7-8 and J usage is TRBJ2-3, with 11 bases aligning to TRBD2. In germline, CDR1 is SGHVS, CDR2 FQNEAQ. With 1 base clipped from V and 0 bases from J, the junction kept 9 bases outside the gene matches. The CDR3 spans 19 residues. The CDR3 DNA reads as TGTGCCAGCAGCTTAGTTGCTAGCGGGGGGTTTTATAGCACAGATACGCAGTATTTT. Amino acids: CASSLVASGGFYSTDTQYF. The full variable domain, its missing parts supplied by reference TRBV7-8 and TRBJ2-3, is GAGVSQSPRYKVAKRGQDVALRCDPISGHVSLFWYQQALGQGPEFLTYFQNEAQLDKSGLPSDRFFAERPEGSVSTLKIQRTQQEDSAVYLCASSLVASGGFYSTDTQYFGPGTRLTVL.

The chain employs TRBV11-2 and TRBJ2-1, with a possible D match to TRBD1 (5 bases). Germline CDR1 is SGHAT and CDR2 is FQNNGV. CDR3 length: 16 residues. Trimming took 6 bases from V and 6 from J, leaving 21 bases between them. CDR3 residues: CASSFIQGPPGNEQFF. CDR3 nucleotide sequence: TGTGCCAGCAGTTTCATCCAGGGTCCCCCTGGCAATGAGCAGTTCTTC. Complete variable domain (other parts from reference TRBV11-2 and TRBJ2-1): EAGVAQSPRYKIIEKRQSVAFWCNPISGHATLYWYQQILGQGPKLLIQFQNNGVVDDSQLPKDRFSAERLKGVDSTLKIQPAKLEDSAVYLCASSFIQGPPGNEQFFGPGTRLTVL.

The V call is TRBV7-2, the J call TRBJ2-7; 12 bases agree with TRBD2. The CDR3 is 18 amino acids. Germline CDR1 reads SGHTA; CDR2 reads FQGNSA. V shed 1 base, J shed 6 bases, and the junction held 13 bases outside the gene matches. CDR3 loop: CASSLVRSGLAGLFEQYF. The CDR3 region has the DNA TGTGCCAGCAGCTTAGTACGGTCTGGACTAGCGGGACTCTTCGAGCAGTACTTC.

CDR3 in amino acids: CASSLPGTANTGELFF. CDR3 sequence (DNA): TGCGCCAGCAGCTTGCCCGGGACAGCGAACACCGGGGAGCTGTTTTTT. The chain links TRBV5-1 to TRBJ2-2, with 7 bases lining up with TRBD1. The CDR3 loop spans 16 amino acids. Per germline, CDR1 SGHRS and CDR2 YFSETQ. With 1 base clipped from V and 0 bases from J, the junction kept 3 bases outside the gene matches.

The chain employs TRBV27 and TRBJ1-4; D unresolved. Germline values: CDR1 MNHEY, CDR2 SMNVEV (reference sequence). This CDR3 has 13 amino acids. V was pared by 3 bases and J by 8 bases, with 10 bases between. CDR3 coding DNA: TGTGCCAGCAGTTTCTGGGTCGGGGAAAAACTGTTTTTT. This sequence encodes CASSFWVGEKLFF.

The gene calls are TRBV14 and TRBJ2-7, with 8 bases that match TRBD1. The CDR3 contains 14 residues. CDR1 is SGHDN and CDR2 is FVKESK in the germline V gene. Trimming at V came to 4 bases and at J to 7 bases, leaving 9 bases not matched to a gene. The CDR3 reads CASSRRDRRGEQYF. CDR3 bases: TGTGCCAGCAGCCGCCGGGACAGGCGTGGGGAGCAGTACTTC.

The chain recombines TRBV19 with TRBJ1-2, with TRBD1 matching over 10 bases. The CDR3 has 13 amino acids. Germline trimming cut 9 bases from V and 4 bases from J; bases unmatched to any gene: 5. Germline V CDR1 and CDR2: LNHDA, SQIVND (reference sequence). The CDR3 sequence: CARGTGDTYGYTF. Here the CDR3 DNA reads TGTGCCAGGGGGACAGGGGACACCTATGGCTACACCTTC.

This clone has only one observation. The CDR3: CASSPRVAYNEQFF. In DNA form, the CDR3 reads TGTGCCAGCTCACCGAGGGTGGCCTACAATGAGCAGTTCTTC. The chain combines TRBV18 with TRBJ2-1; the D gene is possibly TRBD2 (5 bases). Germline assignment: CDR1 KGHSH and CDR2 LQKENI. This CDR3 comprises 14 residues. Trimming removed 3 bases from V and 2 bases from J, with 8 bases in between.